Presented here are 11 T cell receptor beta chains from one specimen sequenced in a study of blood T cell repertoires in COVID-19. Produced via immunoSEQ multiplex PCR; TCRdb's table is partial and in-frame only. The sample includes tens of thousands of clones, just over 90% of them seen just once. The specimen was peripheral blood. The receptors derive from a man aged 35 to 55 with acute or convalescent COVID-19.

The chain joins TRBV10-1 to TRBJ2-3; a weak D match, TRBD2 (6 bases). The V end was cut by 3 bases, the J end by 1 base, with 17 bases between. This CDR3 has 17 amino acids. The germline CDR1 and CDR2 sequences are WNHNN and SYGVQD (reference sequence). CDR3 region: CASSDPRGREGTDTQYF. CDR3 coding DNA: TGCGCCAGCAGTGACCCGCGGGGCAGGGAGGGCACAGATACGCAGTATTTT.

This chain uses TRBV5-1 with TRBJ2-7, with 11 bases aligning to TRBD2. Germline loops: CDR1 SGHRS, CDR2 YFSETQ. The J segment lost 5 bases and the V segment lost 4 bases, leaving 8 bases of the junction unmatched. The CDR3 totals 15 residues. In DNA, the CDR3 is TGCGCCAGCAGCCCTTTAGCGGGAGGGGACAACGAGCAGTACTTC. This translates into CASSPLAGGDNEQYF.

The chain employs TRBV30 and TRBJ2-6; D gene ambiguous. The germline V gene encodes CDR1 GTSNPN and CDR2 SVGIG (reference sequence). The CDR3 loop spans 13 amino acids. Between the trimmed V and J ends, which lost 5 bases and 2 bases, there was a span of 7 bases. This CDR3 reads CAWLRTGANVLTF. In DNA form, the CDR3 reads TGTGCCTGGCTCAGGACTGGGGCCAACGTCCTGACTTTC. Using reference TRBV30 and TRBJ2-6 for the parts outside the CDR3, the full variable domain is SQTIHQWPATLVQPVGSPLSLECTVEGTSNPNLYWYRQAAGRGLQLLFYSVGIGQISSEVPQNLSASRPQDRQFILSSKKLLLSDSGFYLCAWLRTGANVLTFGAGSRLTVL.

This clone appeared once. CDR3 DNA sequence: TGTGCCAGCAGTGTAGCCGGAGGGACCTACGAGCAGTACTTC. Protein product: CASSVAGGTYEQYF. This rearrangement joins TRBV2 to TRBJ2-7, with a possible D match to TRBD2 (6 bases). The germline V gene has CDR1 SNHLY and CDR2 FYNNEI. Trimming stripped 4 bases from V and 2 bases from J, with 12 bases between. This CDR3 region has 14 residues.

DNA of the CDR3: TGTGCCAGCAGTTTAAGGACAGGGCGGAACACTGAAGCTTTCTTT. Its protein product is CASSLRTGRNTEAFF. The rearrangement links TRBV27 to TRBJ1-1; 8 positions agree with TRBD1. Germline lookup yields CDR1 MNHEY and CDR2 SMNVEV (reference sequence). V gave up 2 bases and J gave up 1 base; unmatched junction bases: 3. The CDR3 covers 15 residues.

This chain uses TRBV12-3 or TRBV12-4 with TRBJ1-1; D may be TRBD1 (6 bases). The CDR3 totals 13 residues. Trimming took 5 bases from V and 5 from J, leaving 12 bases between them. The CDR3 sequence: CASSKQGVTEAFF. The CDR3 bases are TGTGCCAGCAGTAAACAGGGAGTAACTGAAGCTTTCTTT.

The chain links TRBV30 to TRBJ1-2; D remains ambiguous. This CDR3 comprises 14 residues. The V gene's germline CDR1 is GTSNPN and CDR2 SVGIG (reference sequence). Trimming shortened V by 0 bases and J by 8 bases, and 16 bases separated the two germline ends. The CDR3 DNA reads TGTGCCTGGAGTGTGGAAAGGAGAATTGTGGGCTACACCTTC. This encodes CAWSVERRIVGYTF.

The chain combines TRBV11-2 with TRBJ2-7; a weak D match, TRBD1 (6 bases). This CDR3 is 14 amino acids long. Trimming cost V 7 bases and J 4 bases, with 17 bases left between them. CDR1 SGHAT and CDR2 FQNNGV come from the germline V gene. This CDR3 reads CASTVTGLLYEQYF. For the CDR3, the DNA is TGTGCCAGCACCGTGACAGGCCTACTTTACGAGCAGTACTTC.

The chain carries TRBV29-1 and TRBJ1-1, with D unresolved. The CDR3 sequence is 11 residues long. Germline V gene sequence: CDR1 SQVTM, CDR2 ANQGSEA. Trimming shortened V by 4 bases and J by 4 bases, and 7 bases separated the two germline ends. The CDR3 DNA sequence: TGCAGCGTTGTTAGAGTCACTGAAGCTTTCTTT. It translates to CSVVRVTEAFF.

The chain uses TRBV6-5 and TRBJ1-5; the D gene is possibly TRBD1 (6 bases). V was shortened by 5 bases and J by 0 bases, with 11 bases between the two germline ends. Germline-derived CDR1 and CDR2 are MNHEY and SVGAGI. CDR3 length equals 15 residues. DNA for the CDR3: TGTGCCAGCAGTCAAACAGGGTATAGCAATCAGCCCCAGCATTTT. It is translated as CASSQTGYSNQPQHF.

The rearrangement uses TRBV24-1 and TRBJ1-2; D not certain. CDR3 length equals 11 residues. Germline lookup yields CDR1 KGHDR and CDR2 SFDVKD. Trimming stripped 1 base from V and 7 bases from J, with 3 bases between. Here the CDR3 reads CATSDLLGYTF. DNA for the CDR3: TGTGCCACCAGTGATTTACTTGGCTACACCTTC.